This TCR beta chain comes out of a study of T-cell reconstitution after alpha-beta-depleted transplantation in children. CDR1 and CDR2 (germline): SGHTA, FQGNSA. The CDR3 runs to 15 residues. V trimming: 5 bases; J trimming: 3 bases; junction bases outside the gene matches: 7. Preparation of the TCRbeta library used unique molecular identifiers. One entry per CDR3 protein, called by TCRdb with MiXCR from the PCR reads. This table holds 300,000 or so distinct CDR3 sequences, nearly 10% found once. This clonotype was seen repeatedly, ten times or more. This material consisted of PBMCs from the stem cell graft donor, taken from the stem cell graft. This clonotype was sampled from a human donor who donated a stem cell graft to a child with SCID. This sequence joins TRBV7-2 and TRBJ2-3, with 8 positions matching TRBD2. CDR3 in DNA: TGTGCCAGCAGCCTCGGGGGGGCCGCGACAGATACGCAGTATTTT. This encodes CASSLGGAATDTQYF.